Listed here are 11 T cell receptor beta chains from one sample, sequenced in a study of CD8 T cells in ankylosing spondylitis (dated 2017 in TCRdb). The receptor library was made with 5' RACE. Sequencer: Illumina HiSeq 2500. TCRdb reworked the public reads: Q25 trimming with fastp, MiXCR clone assembly, productive beta chains retained. Rows merge per CDR3 protein into single entries with the most common DNA and genes. The sample records more than 300,000 distinct CDR3 sequences, roughly 12% of which are singletons. Roughly a tenth of the sample rests with the top ten. The material sequenced was blood, either unsorted or a sorted T cell fraction (not recorded which). Every receptor here comes from a female donor with ankylosing spondylitis or in good health (not recorded which).

This clonotype was seen repeatedly, ten times or more. V and J are TRBV5-6 and TRBJ1-2, with TRBD1 as a possible D gene (6 bases). The CDR3 has 15 amino acids. Germline V lookup: CDR1 SGHDT, CDR2 YYEEEE. V was cut by 0 bases and J by 7 bases, with 16 bases left in between. In DNA, the CDR3 is TGTGCCAGCAGCTTGGAGTCCCGGGGGCGAAGTGGCTACACCTTC. It specifies CASSLESRGRSGYTF.

This chain joins TRBV21-1 and TRBJ2-3; TRBD2 was called by the table and not checked on the DNA. TRBV21-1 is a recognized pseudogene. CDR3 length equals 13 residues. The CDR3 loop reads CAPSGGHIDTQYF. The CDR3 DNA reads TGTGCCCCTTCGGGGGGGCACATAGATACGCAGTATTTT.

This clonotype was seen ten or more times. The chain is built from TRBV20-1 and TRBJ2-4; no clear D. Between the trimmed V and J ends, which lost 4 bases and 6 bases, there was a span of 7 bases. Per germline, CDR1 DFQATT and CDR2 SNEGSKA (reference sequence). The CDR3 contains 11 residues. The CDR3: CSAKPLNIQYF. The CDR3 region has the DNA TGCAGTGCTAAACCCCTAAACATTCAGTACTTC.

Only a few counts were recorded for this clonotype. The chain employs TRBV24-1 and TRBJ2-5, with 10 bases aligning to TRBD1. This CDR3 has 16 residues. Trimming cost V 2 bases and J 2 bases; bases outside gene matches: 4. CDR1 and CDR2 (germline): KGHDR, SFDVKD. This CDR3 is CATSDSPGQGQETQYF. The CDR3 region has the DNA TGTGCCACCAGTGATTCTCCGGGACAGGGGCAAGAGACCCAGTACTTC.

This clonotype came up many times. V usage is TRBV20-1 and J usage is TRBJ2-7; the D gene is possibly TRBD1 (6 bases). CDR1 is DFQATT, CDR2 SNEGSKA, per germline (reference sequence). The CDR3 has 14 residues. The V gene lost 1 base and the J gene lost 1 base, with 11 bases spanning the gap. CDR3 in amino acids: CSARGGPSSYEQYF. The CDR3, as DNA: TGCAGTGCTAGAGGGGGGCCGTCATCCTACGAGCAGTACTTC.

This clonotype was seen more than once but under ten times. This chain uses TRBV6-2 or TRBV6-3 with TRBJ1-3; D is uncertain. This CDR3 is built from 14 residues. Trimming removed 2 bases at V and 3 bases at J, with 8 bases between. The germline gives CDR1 MNHEY, CDR2 SVGEGT. The CDR3 DNA sequence: TGTGCCAGCAGTTACGAGGGAGGTGGAAACACCATATATTTT. Translation gives CASSYEGGGNTIYF.

This clonotype has at least ten counts. This chain uses TRBV19 with TRBJ1-1; D not certain. Trimming shortened V by 2 bases and J by 5 bases, and 12 bases separated the two germline ends. CDR1 and CDR2 from the germline V gene are LNHDA and SQIVND (reference sequence). CDR3 length: 14 amino acids. CDR3 coding DNA: TGTGCCAGTAGTATAATAGGGTCTAAGACTGAAGCTTTCTTT. It specifies CASSIIGSKTEAFF.

This clonotype was picked up a small number of times. The chain uses TRBV5-1 and TRBJ2-5; 9 bases match TRBD2. The trim removed 0 bases at V and 0 bases at J, leaving 3 bases unmatched. The germline gives CDR1 SGHRS, CDR2 YFSETQ. This CDR3 has 16 residues. CDR3 sequence reads: CASSLDPSGNQETQYF. CDR3 sequence (DNA): TGCGCCAGCAGCTTGGATCCTAGCGGGAACCAAGAGACCCAGTACTTC.

This clonotype was detected ten times or more. The V gene is TRBV29-1, the J gene TRBJ1-3, with D uncertain. The V end lost 4 bases, the J end lost 1 base, and 5 bases lay between the germline ends. Germline CDR1 reads SQVTM; CDR2 reads ANQGSEA. The CDR3 runs to 12 residues. The CDR3 loop is CSVGESGNTIYF. CDR3 nucleotides: TGCAGCGTTGGAGAGTCTGGAAACACCATATATTTT.

This clonotype showed up just a few times. The rearrangement links TRBV10-3 to TRBJ2-7; D not resolved. CDR3 length equals 13 residues. The germline CDR1 and CDR2 sequences are ENHRY and SYGVKD. Trimming cost V 5 bases and J 6 bases, with 14 bases left between them. CDR3 region: CAISPSKTGEQYF. CDR3 nucleotides: TGTGCCATCAGTCCCTCAAAAACCGGCGAGCAGTACTTC.

The J gene is TRBJ2-1, the V gene TRBV18, with 10 bases fitting TRBD2. The V gene end was trimmed by 6 bases and the J gene end by 15 bases; junction bases not matched to a gene: 5. Germline lookup yields CDR1 KGHSH and CDR2 LQKENI. The CDR3 runs to 11 residues. The CDR3 protein is CASSTSGPGFF. The CDR3 DNA is TGTGCCAGCTCGACTAGCGGGCCCGGGTTCTTC.